This T cell receptor beta chain was identified during a study of T cells in localized non-small cell lung cancer. The junction had 8 bases not matched to a gene; V was cut back by 3 bases and J by 3 bases. Per germline, CDR1 MDHEN and CDR2 SYDVKM. The CDR3 runs 16 residues. Of note for this clone: What it recognizes is unknown.

General observations from the study: For the top 100 tumor clones, a median about 57 also appeared in adjacent lung.

Here immunoSEQ multiplex PCR was the method, and the copy in TCRdb shows in-frame clones only, minus some. The sample lists around 26,000 clones, 75% to 90% occurring once. This receptor was obtained from a female donor aged 60 or older with stage II squamous cell lung carcinoma. The chain couples TRBV28 to TRBJ2-1; 7 bases are a match to TRBD2. The sample in question was peripheral blood, obtained before any cancer treatment. The CDR3 DNA sequence: TGTGCCAGCAGTTTGAAAGCGGGGCGTCTCTACAATGAGCAGTTCTTC. Amino acid sequence: CASSLKAGRLYNEQFF.